This T cell receptor (beta chain) appears in the sequencing data of a study of T-cell memory formation after mild COVID-19. Broader study findings: There were some responding clones in pre-infection memory, which suggested that cross-reactive memory had joined.

Trimming cost V 3 bases and J 5 bases; bases outside gene matches: 12. The germline gives CDR1 LGHDT, CDR2 YNNKEL (reference sequence). The CDR3 sequence is 17 residues long. From the 5' RACE reads, TCRdb called clonotypes with MiXCR, one entry per CDR3 protein. Among fewer than 700,000 distinct CDR3 sequences listed, about a fifth were seen once. As regards this clonotype: Its specificity is not known.

The receptor comes from an adult woman who had mild COVID-19 (a few samples of this study predate the infection). Cell type and time point are not known. V gene TRBV3-1 combines with J gene TRBJ2-3; 9 bases are a match to TRBD2. Sequenced sample: PBMCs or a T cell subset sorted from them (not recorded which). The chain's CDR3 is CASSHFLAGARRDTQYF. Here the CDR3 DNA reads TGTGCCAGCAGCCACTTCTTAGCGGGGGCCCGAAGAGATACGCAGTATTTT.